The sequence of this T cell receptor beta chain was determined in a study of neurological immune-mediated disorders. CDR1 is DFQATT and CDR2 is SNEGSKA in the germline V gene (reference sequence). The CDR3 has 16 residues. V was pared by 1 base and J by 4 bases, with 12 bases of the junction left unmatched. MiXCR, applied by TCRdb to the 5' RACE reads, yields one record per CDR3 protein. Here the sample spans around 50,000 distinct CDR3 sequences, 16% being singletons. This clonotype was detected many times. Its antigen is as yet unknown. Study results and caveats: CDR3 amino acid sequences of expanded clones were not shared across subjects, a result suggesting private repertoires in all groups.

The sequence derives from a man in his fifties or sixties in good health. The sequenced material came from PBMCs. The chain recombines TRBV20-1 with TRBJ2-5, with 7 bases identical to TRBD2. This CDR3 reads CSARVGRGGRGETQYF. CDR3 DNA sequence: TGCAGTGCTAGAGTGGGGAGGGGTGGGAGAGGAGAGACCCAGTACTTC.